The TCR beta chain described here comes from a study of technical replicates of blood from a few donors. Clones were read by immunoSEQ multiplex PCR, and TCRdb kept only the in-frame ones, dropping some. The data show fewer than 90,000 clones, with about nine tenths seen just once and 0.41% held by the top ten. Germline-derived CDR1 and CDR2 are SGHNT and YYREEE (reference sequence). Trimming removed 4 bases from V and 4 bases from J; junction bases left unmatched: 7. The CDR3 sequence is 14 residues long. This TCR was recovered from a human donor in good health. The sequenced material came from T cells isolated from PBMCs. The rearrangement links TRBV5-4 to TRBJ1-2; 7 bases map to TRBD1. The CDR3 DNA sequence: TGTGCCAGCAGCCTCGGAGGGACAGTCTATGGCTACACCTTC. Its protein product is CASSLGGTVYGYTF.